The 29 T cell receptor beta chains below all came from one sample that was sequenced in a study of blood T cell repertoires in COVID-19. Using immunoSEQ multiplex PCR, the repertoire was profiled, and TCRdb retains in-frame clones only, with some absent. Altogether 110,000 to 150,000 clones are present, 65% to 90% being singletons, with the ten largest covering roughly 2.9%. Sequencing was performed on peripheral blood. These receptors originate from a man aged 50 to 60 with acute or convalescent COVID-19.

The chain links TRBV3-1 (or the pseudogene TRBV3-2) to TRBJ2-5, with 12 bases identical to TRBD1. With 4 bases clipped from V and 5 bases from J, the junction kept 8 bases outside the gene matches. This CDR3 is built from 16 residues. Per the germline V gene, CDR1 is LGHDT and CDR2 is YNNKEL (reference sequence). CDR3 nucleotides: TGTGCCAGCAGCCGCCCGGGACAGGGGGCCTGGGAGACCCAGTACTTC. Amino acid sequence: CASSRPGQGAWETQYF.

The CDR3 here is CASGPIRGNTGELFF. The CDR3 nucleotides read TGTGCTAGTGGGCCAATCCGGGGGAACACCGGGGAGCTGTTTTTT. The chain joins TRBV12-5 to TRBJ2-2, with D possibly being TRBD2 (5 bases). Germline V gene lookup returns CDR1 LGHNT and CDR2 FRNRAP. Between the trimmed V and J ends, which lost 6 bases and 1 base, there was a span of 12 bases. This CDR3 is built from 15 residues.

This rearrangement joins TRBV5-1 to TRBJ2-1; 7 bases agree with TRBD1. The CDR3 covers 14 residues. From germline, CDR1 is SGHRS and CDR2 YFSETQ. Trimming removed 0 bases from V and 7 bases from J; junction bases left unmatched: 4. In DNA, the CDR3 is TGCGCCAGCAGCTTGGACAGGGGCGCGAATGAGCAGTTCTTC. This encodes CASSLDRGANEQFF.

The chain carries TRBV11-2 and TRBJ1-6; no firm D call. The CDR3 runs 16 residues. V lost 5 bases and J lost 0, with 11 bases in between. Germline V gene data show CDR1 as SGHAT and CDR2 as FQNNGV. As DNA, the CDR3 is TGTGCCAGCAGCCGTTCATCTAGCTCCTATAATTCACCCCTCCACTTT. It is translated as CASSRSSSSYNSPLHF. Combining the CDR3 with reference TRBV11-2 and TRBJ1-6 gives the whole variable domain EAGVAQSPRYKIIEKRQSVAFWCNPISGHATLYWYQQILGQGPKLLIQFQNNGVVDDSQLPKDRFSAERLKGVDSTLKIQPAKLEDSAVYLCASSRSSSSYNSPLHFGNGTRLTVT.

The chain carries TRBV6-5 and TRBJ2-6; 8 bases align to TRBD1. This CDR3 has 15 residues. The germline CDR1 and CDR2 sequences are MNHEY and SVGAGI. V lost 5 bases to trimming and J lost 0 bases; unmatched junction nucleotides: 0. The CDR3 region has the DNA TGTGCCAGCAGTACAGGGGGCTCTGGGGCCAACGTCCTGACTTTC. It translates to CASSTGGSGANVLTF.

V gene TRBV27 combines with J gene TRBJ2-6, with 7 positions matching TRBD1. The CDR3 is made up of 16 amino acids. From germline, CDR1 is MNHEY and CDR2 SMNVEV (reference sequence). Trimming took 5 bases from V and 4 from J; bases not matched to a gene: 8. The CDR3 reads CASSNPTGSGANVLTF. Here the CDR3 DNA reads TGTGCCAGCAGTAACCCGACAGGGTCCGGGGCCAACGTCCTGACTTTC.

This sequence joins TRBV28 and TRBJ2-5, with 9 positions matching TRBD2. Trimming took 3 bases from V and 5 from J; bases not matched to a gene: 7. Germline CDR1 reads MDHEN; CDR2 reads SYDVKM. The CDR3 covers 15 residues. The CDR3 DNA is TGTGCCAGCAGTTTCCGAGCGGGAGGCGTGGAGACCCAGTACTTC. Its translation: CASSFRAGGVETQYF.

The rearrangement links TRBV6-5 to TRBJ2-7; TRBD2 is a possible D gene (5 bases). The V end was cut by 7 bases, the J end by 0 bases, with 13 bases between. The CDR3 consists of 14 residues. Germline values: CDR1 MNHEY, CDR2 SVGAGI. In DNA form, the CDR3 reads TGTGCCAGCAATAGCGTTTTACGCTCCTACGAGCAGTACTTC. Protein: CASNSVLRSYEQYF.

This clone was recorded a few times. The V and J genes are TRBV13 and TRBJ2-2, with 8 positions matching TRBD2. This CDR3 contains 14 residues. The V gene end was trimmed by 5 bases and the J gene end by 3 bases; junction bases not matched to a gene: 2. Germline V gives CDR1 PRHDT, CDR2 FYEKMQ (reference sequence). CDR3 nucleotide sequence: TGTGCCAGCAGCGGGCGGGGGGACACCGGGGAGCTGTTTTTT. It is translated as CASSGRGDTGELFF.

The V and J genes are TRBV27 and TRBJ1-4; D is unclear. Germline V lookup: CDR1 MNHEY, CDR2 SMNVEV (reference sequence). V lost 2 bases, J lost 8 bases, and 24 bases lay in between. There are 18 residues in the CDR3. The CDR3 sequence: CASSLNPNLGLRGEKLFF. The CDR3 DNA is TGTGCCAGCAGTTTAAACCCGAATCTAGGACTCAGAGGGGAAAAACTGTTTTTT.

This chain links TRBV7-2 with TRBJ1-6, with 7 bases identical to TRBD1. J lost 7 bases, V lost 0 bases, and 3 bases had no gene match. The CDR3 is made up of 15 amino acids. Germline CDR1 SGHTA, CDR2 FQGNSA. The CDR3 DNA reads TGTGCCAGCAGCTTAGCCGGGACAGCAAATTCACCCCTCCACTTT. Translated: CASSLAGTANSPLHF.

The chain links TRBV6-2 or TRBV6-3 to TRBJ2-1; TRBD2 matches at 8 bases. This CDR3 contains 16 residues. V was pared by 6 bases and J by 0 bases, with 7 bases of the junction left unmatched. Germline-derived CDR1 and CDR2 are MNHEY and SVGEGT. The CDR3 loop reads CASSPRGGSSYNEQFF. CDR3 bases: TGTGCCAGCAGCCCCCGGGGGGGAAGCTCCTACAATGAGCAGTTCTTC.

V and J are TRBV6-1 and TRBJ2-2; TRBD1 is a possible D gene (6 bases). In germline, CDR1 is MNHNS, CDR2 SASEGT. This CDR3 contains 14 residues. V was cut by 3 bases and J by 4 bases, with 9 bases left in between. CDR3: CASSESGVTGELFF. In DNA, the CDR3 is TGTGCCAGCAGTGAGTCAGGGGTCACCGGGGAGCTGTTTTTT.

The chain has TRBV19 and TRBJ2-1; 11 bases fit TRBD2. CDR1 and CDR2 from the germline V gene are LNHDA and SQIVND (reference sequence). V dropped 2 bases and J dropped 8; count of bases not matched to a gene: 8. This CDR3 is 16 amino acids long. CDR3 sequence (DNA): TGTGCCAGTAGTATAACTAGCGGGAGTGCTAGGGATGAGCAGTTCTTC. It yields the protein CASSITSGSARDEQFF. The full variable domain, in which reference TRBV19 and TRBJ2-1 provide the parts outside the CDR3, is DGGITQSPKYLFRKEGQNVTLSCEQNLNHDAMYWYRQDPGQGLRLIYYSQIVNDFQKGDIAEGYSVSREKKESFPLTVTSAQKNPTAFYLCASSITSGSARDEQFFGPGTRLTVL.

A note on this clone: Other DNA sequences in this specimen translate into the identical CDR3. The chain has TRBV5-4 and TRBJ2-1; D perhaps matches TRBD2 (5 bases). V lost 0 bases to trimming and J lost 7 bases, with 11 bases between them. CDR1 SGHNT and CDR2 YYREEE come from the germline V gene (reference sequence). This CDR3 has 14 residues. The CDR3 DNA sequence: TGTGCCAGCAGCTTGGGGGCTAGCTTGAATGAGCAGTTCTTC. Translation: CASSLGASLNEQFF.

The chain employs TRBV6-5 and TRBJ2-1; 7 bases agree with TRBD1. The CDR3 consists of 14 residues. Germline V gives CDR1 MNHEY, CDR2 SVGAGI. V gave up 5 bases and J gave up 3 bases; unmatched junction bases: 4. The CDR3 DNA sequence: TGTGCCAGCAGTCGAGGACAGGACTACAATGAGCAGTTCTTC. It yields the protein CASSRGQDYNEQFF.

The genes are TRBV28 and TRBJ1-5; the match to TRBD1 covers 9 bases. V gave up 3 bases and J gave up 6 bases; unmatched junction bases: 6. The germline V gene encodes CDR1 MDHEN and CDR2 SYDVKM. The CDR3 spans 15 residues. The CDR3 coding sequence is TGTGCCAGCAGTTTTAGGACAGGGGCAGTTCAGCCCCAGCATTTT. Amino acid sequence: CASSFRTGAVQPQHF.

The chain is built from TRBV5-1 and TRBJ2-3; D might be TRBD1 (6 bases). This CDR3 comprises 16 residues. Per the germline V gene, CDR1 is SGHRS and CDR2 is YFSETQ. V was shortened by 3 bases and J by 5 bases, with 19 bases between the two germline ends. The CDR3 loop is CASSWKTGYEGDTQYF. CDR3 in DNA: TGCGCCAGCAGCTGGAAGACAGGCTATGAGGGAGATACGCAGTATTTT.

This chain uses TRBV6-4 with TRBJ1-3; 12 bases match TRBD1. V was clipped by 6 bases and J by 0 bases; unmatched bases: 9. This CDR3 comprises 18 residues. Germline V CDR1 and CDR2: MRHNA, SNTAGT. The DNA of the CDR3 is TGTGCCAGCAGGGATGGGACAGGGGGCAGCCTCTCTGGAAACACCATATATTTT. Amino acid sequence: CASRDGTGGSLSGNTIYF.

A single count supports this clone. J is TRBJ1-5 and V is TRBV6-1; 9 bases map to TRBD1. Trimming took 1 base from V and 6 from J; bases not matched to a gene: 7. The CDR3 is 16 amino acids. Germline V gene data show CDR1 as MNHNS and CDR2 as SASEGT. CDR3 in DNA: TGTGCCAGCAGTGAAGGACGGACAGGGGCGGTTCAGCCCCAGCATTTT. Amino acids: CASSEGRTGAVQPQHF.

The chain carries TRBV3-1 (or the pseudogene TRBV3-2) and TRBJ1-1; D gene ambiguous. CDR3 length: 13 amino acids. Trimming took 2 bases from V and 9 from J, leaving 13 bases between them. Germline CDR1 reads LGHDT; CDR2 reads YNNKEL (reference sequence). The CDR3 nucleotides are TGTGCCAGCAGCCAATCAGGAGGTGTGCAAGCTTTCTTT. Translated: CASSQSGGVQAFF.

This clone was seen more than once but under ten times. This sequence joins TRBV14 and TRBJ1-3; D remains unclear. V was pared by 0 bases and J by 4 bases, with 4 bases between. CDR1 and CDR2 from the germline V gene are SGHDN and FVKESK. CDR3 length equals 13 residues. As DNA, the CDR3 is TGTGCCAGCAGCCAAGATCAAGGAAACACCATATATTTT. Its protein is CASSQDQGNTIYF. Drawing the rest from reference TRBV14 and TRBJ1-3, the complete variable domain is EAGVTQFPSHSVIEKGQTVTLRCDPISGHDNLYWYRRVMGKEIKFLLHFVKESKQDESGMPNNRFLAERTGGTYSTLKVQPAELEDSGVYFCASSQDQGNTIYFGEGSWLTVV.

The genes are TRBV9 and TRBJ2-1; D is possibly TRBD2 (7 bases). Trimming cost V 3 bases and J 8 bases, with 18 bases left between them. The CDR3 loop spans 15 amino acids. Germline V gene data show CDR1 as SGDLS and CDR2 as YYNGEE. The DNA of the CDR3 is TGTGCCAGCAGCGGACCGGGACTCGGGGGGCATGAGCAGTTCTTC. Its protein is CASSGPGLGGHEQFF. The full variable domain, with the rest looked up from reference TRBV9 and TRBJ2-1, is DSGVTQTPKHLITATGQRVTLRCSPRSGDLSVYWYQQSLDQGLQFLIQYYNGEERAKGNILERFSAQQFPDLHSELNLSSLELGDSALYFCASSGPGLGGHEQFFGPGTRLTVL.

This chain connects TRBV11-3 to TRBJ2-1; a weak D match, TRBD2 (5 bases). Germline CDR1 is SGHNT and CDR2 is YENEEA. The CDR3 totals 13 residues. Between the trimmed V and J ends, which lost 5 bases and 4 bases, there was a span of 9 bases. CDR3 sequence reads: CASSRRGYNEQFF. CDR3 nucleotides: TGTGCCAGCAGCCGGAGAGGGTACAATGAGCAGTTCTTC.

V gene TRBV11-3 combines with J gene TRBJ2-7; 8 nucleotides agree with TRBD1. V trimming: 2 bases; J trimming: 10 bases; junction bases outside the gene matches: 10. CDR3 size: 14 residues. Germline V CDR1 and CDR2: SGHNT, YENEEA. CDR3 DNA sequence: TGTGCCAGCAGCTTACAGGGGGCGAATCCCGTTCAGTACTTC. It translates to CASSLQGANPVQYF.

J is TRBJ1-6 and V is TRBV6-5, with D possibly matching TRBD1 (5 bases). The CDR3 is 13 residues long. CDR1 is MNHEY and CDR2 is SVGAGI in the germline V gene. The germline V and J ends were trimmed by 8 bases and 9 bases, with 14 bases remaining between them. The CDR3 here is CASQGRRFSPLHF. The CDR3 region has the DNA TGTGCCAGCCAGGGTCGGCGTTTTTCACCCCTCCACTTT.

The chain has TRBV6-6 and TRBJ1-5; no reliable D call. V dropped 0 bases and J dropped 3 bases, with 9 bases sitting between them. Germline CDR1 reads MNHNY; CDR2 reads SVGAGI (reference sequence). CDR3 size: 15 residues. CDR3 sequence reads: CASSYSRDNNQPQHF. The CDR3 region has the DNA TGTGCCAGCAGTTACTCAAGAGACAACAATCAGCCCCAGCATTTT.

The chain combines TRBV9 with TRBJ2-7; 7 nucleotides match TRBD2. The CDR3 is made up of 13 amino acids. Germline values: CDR1 SGDLS, CDR2 YYNGEE. V gave up 1 base and J gave up 5 bases; unmatched junction bases: 3. The CDR3 loop reads CASSVSGGNEQYF. CDR3 bases: TGTGCCAGCAGCGTATCCGGGGGGAACGAGCAGTACTTC.

J is TRBJ1-1 and V is TRBV6-2 or TRBV6-3, with 8 bases that match TRBD1. CDR1 and CDR2 (germline): MNHEY, SVGEGT. The CDR3 has 15 residues. V lost 5 bases and J lost 4; bases outside the gene matches: 9. The CDR3: CASSKQGEGTTEAFF. The DNA of the CDR3 is TGTGCCAGCAGTAAACAGGGGGAGGGGACCACTGAAGCTTTCTTT.